This section outlines one T cell receptor beta chain sequence together with its context. Participants came from 20 to 25 US areas, aged about 18 to 89 years. A COVID-19 case was met by exposed participants within 2 weeks before study entry. The germline CDR1 and CDR2 sequences are SGHTA and FQGNSA. The CDR3 is 14 amino acids. Unmatched junction bases numbered 10, after V lost 7 bases and J lost 4 bases. The data derive from a study of blood T cell repertoires in COVID-19. About the research overall: T cells, B-cell-depleted T cells, or PBMCs supplied cDNA or gDNA.

How the authors handled the data: Amplification of reference gene primers provided the estimated nucleated cell counts. TCRdb keeps only in-frame clones here, not all; method: immunoSEQ multiplex PCR. Clonal size and the V and J genes are those of that table, whereas D and trimming came from the DNA. Of about 320,000 clones listed, around 84% are singletons. This sequence joins TRBV7-2 and TRBJ2-7; 7 nucleotides match TRBD1. The sequence came from a woman aged 25 to 39 who had been exposed to COVID-19. Sequenced input: PBMCs or T cells enriched from blood (not recorded which). The CDR3 loop is CASNKQGPSYEQYF. In DNA form, the CDR3 reads TGTGCCAGCAACAAACAGGGGCCATCATACGAGCAGTACTTC. The variable domain in full, completed from reference TRBV7-2 and TRBJ2-7, reads GAGVSQSPSNKVTEKGKDVELRCDPISGHTALYWYRQSLGQGLEFLIYFQGNSAPDKSGLPSDRFSAERTGGSVSTLTIQRTQQEDSAVYLCASNKQGPSYEQYFGPGTRLTVT.